This TCR beta chain was recovered during a study of cytomegalovirus exposure and HLA in healthy donors. Turning to the study itself: Falling in the Caucasian-associated ancestry cluster were approximately 84% of under 500 genotyped donors. Study results and caveats: A list of 150 to 200 TCR beta chains associated with cytomegalovirus was given. As a later analysis showed, a missense DCLRE1C variant was linked to trimming of TCR beta V- and J-genes. It was reported that TCR beta sequences correctly inferred the HLA-A and HLA-B alleles for most subjects.

In the PCR, 60 Vbeta and 13 Jbeta primers were used. TCRdb keeps only in-frame clones here, not all; method: immunoSEQ multiplex PCR. Among under 130,000 clones listed, over 75% were seen once. Germline CDR1 and CDR2: MNHNS and SASEGT. The V and J ends lost 7 bases and 2 bases respectively, with 14 bases between them. This CDR3 is built from 14 residues. About this clone: No antigen is known for it.

The V call is TRBV6-1, the J call TRBJ2-5; perhaps TRBD2 as D (5 bases). Input material: PBMCs. The source is a man aged 25-45 years in good health and CMV-seropositive. The CDR3 DNA reads TGTGCCAGCAACTTCCGGGGTAGGCAAGAGACCCAGTACTTC. Protein sequence: CASNFRGRQETQYF.